This T cell receptor beta chain was obtained from a study of T cell repertoires in cytomegalovirus infection. Background on the study: Indications came from public TCR beta signatures; they pointed to CMV infection and to a matching HLA type. Broader study findings: Carriage of CMV together with the relevant HLA was identifiable through cumulative public TCR beta family frequency. CMV-specific TCR beta clonotypes restricted by HLA-C dominated the ex vivo response.

TCRdb analysed the reads with MiXCR anew, one entry per CDR3 protein. The sample holds 480,000 or so distinct CDR3 sequences; approximately 10% are singletons and the top ten take 10%. Comment on this clonotype: What it binds is not known.

Per germline, CDR1 MDHEN and CDR2 SYDVKM. CDR3 length equals 15 residues. J lost 4 bases, V lost 2 bases, and 5 bases had no gene match. Material for sequencing was PBMCs. The rearrangement links TRBV28 to TRBJ1-2, with 9 bases that match TRBD1. The sequence came from a human donor in good health (CMV status not recorded). Some clones in this sample may be carry-over from other donors' samples. CDR3 nucleotides: TGTGCCAGCAGTTTACCAGGACAGGGGACCTATGGCTACACCTTC. It is translated as CASSLPGQGTYGYTF.